This T cell receptor beta chain was obtained from a study of T cell responses to AZD1222 COVID-19 vaccine. Study-wide points: Only a handful of AZD1222 recipients tested seropositive at baseline.

The CDR3 is made up of 15 amino acids. The germline V gene has CDR1 SNHLY and CDR2 FYNNEI. V gave up 6 bases and J gave up 0 bases, with 14 bases separating them. This clone was recorded once. Its specificity is unknown. The method was immunoSEQ multiplex PCR; TCRdb's version includes in-frame clones alone and lacks a portion of them. Of 200,000 to 250,000 clones in the sample, approximately 94% were seen once. The TCR sequence derives from an adult who received the MenACWY meningococcal vaccine as a control. The chain combines TRBV2 with TRBJ1-2; D might be TRBD1 (6 bases). Source: peripheral blood, taken 28 days after the second dose of the MenACWY control vaccine. The CDR3 protein is CASRTGSGANYGYTF. CDR3 coding DNA: TGTGCCAGCAGAACAGGGTCCGGAGCTAACTATGGCTACACCTTC.